The sequence of this TCR beta chain was determined in a study of response to subunit inactivated influenza vaccine. TCRdb passed the RT-PCR reads through MiXCR, listing each CDR3 protein once. The top ten hold roughly 10% of the sample, which has around 580,000 distinct CDR3 sequences, approximately 12% seen once. The CDR3 is 14 residues long. The germline V gene encodes CDR1 SNHLY and CDR2 FYNNEI. Losses at the gene ends were 6 bases for V and 2 bases for J; bases not matched to a gene: 5. This clonotype was recorded a few times. The origin of this receptor is a man aged 50 to 59 who received an inactivated influenza vaccine. The input for sequencing was PBMCs from blood, taken on the day of vaccination. This rearrangement joins TRBV2 to TRBJ1-2, with TRBD1 matching over 8 bases. CDR3 in DNA: TGTGCCAGCAGCCGGACAGGGATGAACTATGGCTACACCTTC. It encodes CASSRTGMNYGYTF. The full variable domain, rest sourced from reference TRBV2 and TRBJ1-2, is EPEVTQTPSHQVTQMGQEVILRCVPISNHLYFYWYRQILGQKVEFLVSFYNNEISEKSEIFDDQFSVERPDGSNFTLKIRSTKLEDSAMYFCASSRTGMNYGYTFGSGTRLTVV.